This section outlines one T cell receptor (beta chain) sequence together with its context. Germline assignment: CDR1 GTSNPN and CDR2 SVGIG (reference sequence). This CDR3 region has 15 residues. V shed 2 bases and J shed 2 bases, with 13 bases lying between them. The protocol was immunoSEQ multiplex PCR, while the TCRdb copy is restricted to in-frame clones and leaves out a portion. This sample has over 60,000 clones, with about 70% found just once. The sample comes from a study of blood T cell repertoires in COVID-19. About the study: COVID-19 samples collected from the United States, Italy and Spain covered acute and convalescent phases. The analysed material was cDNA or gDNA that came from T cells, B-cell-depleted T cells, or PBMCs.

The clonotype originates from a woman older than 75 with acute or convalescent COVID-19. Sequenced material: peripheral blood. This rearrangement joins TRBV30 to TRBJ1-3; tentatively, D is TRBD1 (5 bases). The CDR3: CAWSSTGLTGNTIYF. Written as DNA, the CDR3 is TGTGCCTGGAGTAGTACAGGTTTGACTGGAAACACCATATATTTT.